The TCR beta chain under discussion was sequenced for a study of CD8 T cells in ankylosing spondylitis. The V end lost 7 bases, the J end lost 4 bases, and 16 bases lay between the germline ends. Per germline, CDR1 ENHRY and CDR2 SYGVKD. CDR3 length: 15 amino acids. Study results and caveats: According to the report, clones linked to the disease were significantly enriched in matched synovial fluid samples taken from ankylosing spondylitis patients. CD8+ disease-linked clones were present at relatively low frequencies in blood. Previously reported in reactive arthritis synovial fluid and blood were some of the motif variants. There was a TCR beta motif, made of roughly eight highly homologous variants, that appeared characteristic of ankylosing spondylitis blood.

TCRdb reprocessed the 5' RACE reads via MiXCR and lists one record per CDR3 protein. The table lists some 840,000 distinct CDR3 sequences, about an eighth of them singletons, with around 0.51% in the top ten. This clonotype was seen only a few times. Its antigen is still unknown. Specimen: blood, either unsorted or a sorted T cell fraction (not recorded which). This receptor was taken from a male donor with ankylosing spondylitis. The genes are TRBV10-3 and TRBJ2-2, with a tentative D call TRBD2 (7 bases). The CDR3 loop is CAINAGARGTGELFF. CDR3 in DNA: TGTGCCATCAACGCGGGGGCGAGGGGCACCGGGGAGCTGTTTTTT.